The source of this TCR beta chain is a study of T cells in narcolepsy. This clone was seen only a few times. Repertoires were generated with immunoSEQ multiplex PCR, while TCRdb's copy carries only in-frame clones and drops some. The sample includes 28,000 or so clones, roughly four fifths seen only once; the top ten take approximately 1%. V lost 0 bases, J lost 7 bases, and 12 bases lay in between. The germline V gene encodes CDR1 MNHEY and CDR2 SVGAGI. The CDR3 runs 14 residues. The source material was CD45RA- memory CD4+ T cells from PBMCs. The receptor was derived from a human donor with narcolepsy. The V call is TRBV6-5, the J call TRBJ2-5, with D uncertain. CDR3 sequence (DNA): TGTGCCAGCAGTTACTCGACTGAATTCAGGACCCAGTACTTC. Protein product: CASSYSTEFRTQYF.